One sample yielded the 20 T cell receptor beta chains listed below, sequenced in a study of blood T cell repertoires in COVID-19. TCRdb keeps only in-frame clones here, not all; method: immunoSEQ multiplex PCR. The sample records approximately 97,000 clones, 80% to 95% being singletons. The specimen sequenced was peripheral blood. These receptors were obtained from a man aged 18 to 30 with acute or convalescent COVID-19.

The chain carries TRBV29-1 and TRBJ1-2, with D possibly TRBD1 on 5 matching bases. Trimming left V 0 bases short and J 7 bases short, with 12 bases between. The CDR3 totals 13 residues. Germline CDR1 SQVTM, CDR2 ANQGSEA. The CDR3: CSVEEGTGSGYTF. DNA of the CDR3: TGCAGCGTTGAAGAGGGGACCGGGAGTGGCTACACCTTC. Variable domain in full (rest from reference TRBV29-1 and TRBJ1-2): SAVISQKPSRDICQRGTSLTIQCQVDSQVTMMFWYRQQPGQSLTLIATANQGSEATYESGFVIDKFPISRPNLTFSTLTVSNMSPEDSSIYLCSVEEGTGSGYTFGSGTRLTVV.

The V and J genes are TRBV2 and TRBJ1-3, with D uncertain. CDR1 SNHLY and CDR2 FYNNEI come from the germline V gene. V lost 7 bases and J lost 0, with 13 bases in between. The CDR3 is made up of 15 amino acids. The CDR3 coding sequence is TGTGCCAGCAACTTAGACACTCTCTCTGGAAACACCATATATTTT. It encodes CASNLDTLSGNTIYF.

The rearrangement links TRBV5-8 to TRBJ1-2, with D perhaps matching TRBD1 (6 bases). The CDR3 is made up of 11 amino acids. Looked up from germline, CDR1 is SGHTS and CDR2 is YDEGEE. V shed 4 bases and J shed 6 bases, with 7 bases lying between them. The DNA of the CDR3 is TGTGCCAGCAGCGAGGGGGATGGCTACACCTTC. Its protein is CASSEGDGYTF.

The chain links TRBV7-9 to TRBJ2-7, with 7 bases fitting TRBD2. The trim removed 10 bases at V and 0 bases at J, leaving 3 bases unmatched. CDR1 is SEHNR, CDR2 FQNEAQ, per germline (reference sequence). The CDR3 length is 12 residues. The CDR3 bases are TGTGCCATCCGGGAGGTCTCCTACGAGCAGTACTTC. Encoded protein: CAIREVSYEQYF.

The genes are TRBV27 and TRBJ1-2; 9 nucleotides match TRBD1. The CDR3 extends over 13 amino acids. Germline V CDR1 and CDR2: MNHEY, SMNVEV (reference sequence). Unmatched junction bases numbered 4, after V lost 7 bases and J lost 4 bases. CDR3 DNA sequence: TGTGCCAGCAAGGGGACAGGGCTCTATGGCTACACCTTC. This translates into CASKGTGLYGYTF.

The chain employs TRBV6-6 and TRBJ1-5, with D maybe TRBD1 (5 bases). V was shortened by 0 bases and J by 8 bases, with 17 bases between the two germline ends. Germline CDR1 and CDR2: MNHNY and SVGAGI (reference sequence). The CDR3 is 16 residues long. CDR3 sequence (DNA): TGTGCCAGCAGTTACTCGAATAACAGGCCCTCGGAGCCCCAGCATTTT. Amino acids: CASSYSNNRPSEPQHF.

The chain has TRBV19 and TRBJ1-2; D gene ambiguous. This CDR3 spans 13 amino acids. Germline V gene lookup returns CDR1 LNHDA and CDR2 SQIVND (reference sequence). V lost 0 bases to trimming and J lost 4 bases, with 6 bases between them. The CDR3 is CASSIEGAYGYTF. The CDR3 nucleotides are TGTGCCAGTAGTATAGAGGGCGCCTATGGCTACACCTTC. Combining the CDR3 with reference TRBV19 and TRBJ1-2 gives the whole variable domain DGGITQSPKYLFRKEGQNVTLSCEQNLNHDAMYWYRQDPGQGLRLIYYSQIVNDFQKGDIAEGYSVSREKKESFPLTVTSAQKNPTAFYLCASSIEGAYGYTFGSGTRLTVV.

This sequence joins TRBV5-1 and TRBJ2-7; 14 nucleotides agree with TRBD2. V lost 2 bases and J lost 2; bases outside the gene matches: 3. The CDR3 has 16 amino acids. The V gene's germline CDR1 is SGHRS and CDR2 YFSETQ. The CDR3 is CASSFGLAGGPYEQYF. The CDR3 DNA sequence: TGCGCCAGCAGCTTCGGACTAGCGGGGGGCCCCTACGAGCAGTACTTC.

CDR3 coding DNA: TGTGCCAGCAGCCAAGGGACTAGCGGCACAGATACGCAGTATTTT. It codes for CASSQGTSGTDTQYF. The chain has TRBV14 and TRBJ2-3; 9 nucleotides line up with TRBD2. The ends lost 1 base at V and 1 base at J; junction bases unmatched: 0. Germline CDR1 reads SGHDN; CDR2 reads FVKESK. The CDR3 has 15 amino acids.

The CDR3 sequence: CASSSMGQGHESYTF. In nucleotides, the CDR3 is TGTGCCAGCAGTTCTATGGGACAGGGGCACGAAAGCTACACCTTC. This chain uses TRBV6-2 or TRBV6-3 with TRBJ1-2, with 10 bases that match TRBD1. CDR3 length: 15 amino acids. The germline CDR1 and CDR2 sequences are MNHEY and SVGEGT. The trim removed 4 bases at V and 9 bases at J, leaving 11 bases unmatched.

The chain combines TRBV25-1 with TRBJ2-2; TRBD1 might be the D (5 bases). Germline assignment: CDR1 MGHDK and CDR2 SYGVNS. The CDR3 is 15 amino acids. Trimming took 3 bases from V and 1 from J, leaving 9 bases between them. CDR3 loop: CASSELQGNTGELFF. The CDR3 DNA follows: TGTGCCAGCAGTGAGCTCCAGGGGAACACCGGGGAGCTGTTTTTT.

The V call is TRBV2, the J call TRBJ1-1; 7 bases are a match to TRBD1. The germline gives CDR1 SNHLY, CDR2 FYNNEI. The CDR3 contains 14 residues. The V gene end was trimmed by 4 bases and the J gene end by 4 bases; junction bases not matched to a gene: 6. DNA for the CDR3: TGTGCCAGCAGTGTAAGCAGGGGGAGCACTGAAGCTTTCTTT. This encodes CASSVSRGSTEAFF.

This clone was seen a handful of times. The chain combines TRBV10-3 with TRBJ2-2; possible D gene TRBD2, 6 bases. The CDR3 runs to 11 residues. The ends were cut back, 8 bases at V and 7 bases at J, with 8 bases in the middle. Germline V lookup: CDR1 ENHRY, CDR2 SYGVKD. CDR3 protein: CAIGGGGELFF. CDR3 nucleotide sequence: TGTGCCATCGGGGGAGGCGGGGAGCTGTTTTTT.

This chain joins TRBV6-5 and TRBJ2-7; 9 bases align to TRBD2. Per germline, CDR1 MNHEY and CDR2 SVGAGI. The V gene end was trimmed by 6 bases and the J gene end by 3 bases; junction bases not matched to a gene: 6. The CDR3 has 14 amino acids. The CDR3 DNA is TGTGCCAGCAGCCCCGGGACTAGCAGCTACGAGCAGTACTTC. Translation gives CASSPGTSSYEQYF.

The chain carries TRBV5-4 and TRBJ2-1, with TRBD1 matching over 8 bases. The V gene end was trimmed by 4 bases and the J gene end by 9 bases; junction bases not matched to a gene: 6. Germline lookup yields CDR1 SGHNT and CDR2 YYREEE (reference sequence). CDR3 length: 13 residues. CDR3 in amino acids: CASSLTGDGEQFF. In nucleotides, the CDR3 is TGTGCCAGCAGCCTGACAGGGGATGGTGAGCAGTTCTTC.

The genes are TRBV6-5 and TRBJ1-1; D is ambiguous. The length of the CDR3 is 13 residues. Trimming pared 0 bases from V and 5 bases from J, leaving 7 bases between. CDR1 and CDR2 (germline): MNHEY, SVGAGI. The chain's CDR3 is CASSYSRDTEAFF. The CDR3 region has the DNA TGTGCCAGCAGTTACTCGAGGGATACTGAAGCTTTCTTT.

The V and J genes are TRBV5-6 and TRBJ2-7; 11 nucleotides match TRBD1. Looked up from germline, CDR1 is SGHDT and CDR2 is YYEEEE. The CDR3 totals 17 residues. V lost 3 bases and J lost 2; bases outside the gene matches: 10. CDR3 DNA sequence: TGTGCCAGCAGCTCACCCCGACGGACAGGGGGCACCTACGAGCAGTACTTC. Translation gives CASSSPRRTGGTYEQYF.

The chain recombines TRBV3-1 (or the pseudogene TRBV3-2) with TRBJ1-2, with no clear D. Germline V gene sequence: CDR1 LGHDT, CDR2 YNNKEL (reference sequence). The ends were cut back, 1 base at V and 3 bases at J, with 6 bases in the middle. The CDR3 has 13 amino acids. CDR3 in amino acids: CASSQAPHYGYTF. In nucleotides, the CDR3 is TGTGCCAGCAGCCAAGCCCCTCACTATGGCTACACCTTC.

The V call is TRBV24-1, the J call TRBJ2-5, with 10 bases lining up with TRBD2. The CDR3 length is 15 residues. J lost 5 bases, V lost 3 bases, and 5 bases had no gene match. In germline, CDR1 is KGHDR, CDR2 SFDVKD. The CDR3 coding sequence is TGTGCCACCAGTGATGATAAGCGGGAGGGGGAGACCCAGTACTTC. It translates to CATSDDKREGETQYF.

J is TRBJ2-1 and V is TRBV7-9; 14 bases line up with TRBD2. This CDR3 region has 15 residues. J lost 10 bases, V lost 4 bases, and 6 bases had no gene match. Germline CDR1 reads SEHNR; CDR2 reads FQNEAQ (reference sequence). Here the CDR3 reads CASSSGLAGVGEQFF. The CDR3 nucleotides are TGTGCCAGCAGCTCGGGACTAGCGGGAGTTGGAGAGCAGTTCTTC.